These 4 T cell receptor beta chains originate from one sample sequenced in a study of cytomegalovirus exposure and HLA in healthy donors. Assay used: immunoSEQ multiplex PCR; TCRdb lists only in-frame clones, some missing. Altogether under 100,000 clones are present, approximately 81% being singletons, with the ten largest covering 12%. The sequenced sample consisted of PBMCs. The receptors were gathered from a woman younger than 35 in good health and CMV-seropositive.

The V call is TRBV5-8, the J call TRBJ1-4, with no clear D. Trimming stripped 0 bases from V and 5 bases from J, with 8 bases between. Germline CDR1 reads SGHTS; CDR2 reads YDEGEE. The CDR3 extends over 14 amino acids. The CDR3: CASSLGGLNEKLFF. The CDR3 DNA reads TGTGCCAGCAGCTTGGGTGGCCTCAATGAAAAACTGTTTTTT.

The chain combines TRBV5-1 with TRBJ1-1; no firm D call. CDR1 is SGHRS, CDR2 YFSETQ, per germline. This CDR3 has 12 amino acids. V dropped 4 bases and J dropped 3 bases, with 7 bases sitting between them. The chain's CDR3 is CASSREDTEAFF. The CDR3 nucleotides are TGCGCCAGCAGCCGGGAGGACACTGAAGCTTTCTTT.

This chain joins TRBV28 and TRBJ1-2, with 7 positions matching TRBD1. Germline CDR1 is MDHEN and CDR2 is SYDVKM. This CDR3 contains 15 residues. The junction had 7 bases not matched to a gene; V was cut back by 4 bases and J by 2 bases. The CDR3 bases are TGTGCCAGCAGTTCTCTTACAGGGGAAAACTATGGCTACACCTTC. It codes for CASSSLTGENYGYTF.

The chain employs TRBV9 and TRBJ2-5; 8 positions match TRBD2. CDR1 is SGDLS, CDR2 YYNGEE, per germline. The CDR3 totals 14 residues. With 3 bases clipped from V and 5 bases from J, the junction kept 6 bases outside the gene matches. The CDR3 coding sequence is TGTGCCAGCAGCGACGGGGGGGCAGGGGAGACCCAGTACTTC. Its translation is CASSDGGAGETQYF.